The 21 T cell receptor beta chains reported below all come from one sample, sequenced in a study of blood T cell repertoires in COVID-19. The table came from immunoSEQ multiplex PCR; TCRdb's copy has only in-frame clones and leaves some out. The sample gives a few hundred thousand clones, 70% to 90% of which show up once; about 7.6% is in the top ten. Material: peripheral blood. Receptors were obtained from an older woman with active or convalescent COVID-19.

The chain combines TRBV19 with TRBJ1-2, with D possibly TRBD1 on 5 matching bases. Trimming shortened V by 5 bases and J by 5 bases, and 18 bases separated the two germline ends. CDR1 is LNHDA, CDR2 SQIVND, per germline (reference sequence). CDR3 length equals 15 residues. For the CDR3, the DNA is TGTGCCAGTAGTCCTCCCCGGGGGAGCGTATATGGCTACACCTTC. Encoded protein: CASSPPRGSVYGYTF.

This clone appeared once. Other DNA sequences in this sample translate to the same CDR3. The chain couples TRBV20-1 to TRBJ1-5; D is perhaps TRBD1 (5 bases). The V gene lost 3 bases and the J gene lost 1 base, with 7 bases spanning the gap. Germline values: CDR1 DFQATT, CDR2 SNEGSKA (reference sequence). The CDR3 consists of 13 residues. The CDR3 sequence: CSASGQSNQPQHF. The CDR3 DNA reads TGCAGTGCTAGTGGACAAAGCAATCAGCCCCAGCATTTT.

CDR3 in amino acids: CASSVATSGGAQFF. The CDR3 DNA reads TGTGCCAGCAGCGTCGCGACTAGCGGGGGGGCCCAGTTCTTC. This chain uses TRBV9 with TRBJ2-1; TRBD2 matches at 14 bases. Germline V gene sequence: CDR1 SGDLS, CDR2 YYNGEE. V trimming: 2 bases; J trimming: 13 bases; junction bases outside the gene matches: 5. This CDR3 spans 14 amino acids.

This chain uses TRBV18 with TRBJ2-7; 7 bases are a match to TRBD2. This CDR3 comprises 16 residues. Germline CDR1 and CDR2: KGHSH and LQKENI. V was pared by 3 bases and J by 1 base, with 9 bases of the junction left unmatched. CDR3 sequence (DNA): TGTGCCAGCTCACCTAAGGGAGGGTTGCTGTCCTACGAGCAGTACTTC. Translation gives CASSPKGGLLSYEQYF.

The genes are TRBV5-1 and TRBJ1-2; D call uncertain. The CDR3 is 13 amino acids. V shed 0 bases and J shed 5 bases, with 8 bases lying between them. From germline, CDR1 is SGHRS and CDR2 YFSETQ. The CDR3 loop reads CASSLGQRYGYTF. The CDR3 DNA reads TGCGCCAGCAGCTTGGGGCAGCGGTATGGCTACACCTTC.

The V and J genes are TRBV19 and TRBJ2-6, with D perhaps TRBD1 (5 bases). V gave up 1 base and J gave up 0 bases, with 16 bases separating them. CDR3 length equals 19 residues. Germline V gives CDR1 LNHDA, CDR2 SQIVND (reference sequence). CDR3 in amino acids: CASSIGPKGRFSGANVLTF. The DNA for the CDR3 is TGTGCCAGTAGTATAGGTCCCAAGGGGCGATTCTCTGGGGCCAACGTCCTGACTTTC.

The genes are TRBV4-3 and TRBJ1-1; D gene ambiguous. Germline assignment: CDR1 LGHNA and CDR2 YSLEER. V lost 0 bases and J 8 bases, leaving 13 bases between the germline ends. This CDR3 has 14 residues. The CDR3 nucleotides are TGCGCCAGCAGCCAAGATCACGTACCAGGCGAAGCTTTCTTT. It translates to CASSQDHVPGEAFF.

The chain couples TRBV4-1 to TRBJ1-5; D unclear. CDR3 length: 17 residues. The germline V gene has CDR1 MGHRA and CDR2 YSYEKL. Trimming took 0 bases from V and 3 from J, leaving 15 bases between them. This CDR3 is CASSQELGRGPNQPQHF. The CDR3 coding sequence is TGCGCCAGCAGCCAAGAATTGGGCCGAGGGCCCAATCAGCCCCAGCATTTT.

J is TRBJ2-3 and V is TRBV27, with D possibly being TRBD1 (6 bases). The CDR3 runs to 13 residues. CDR1 is MNHEY and CDR2 is SMNVEV in the germline V gene (reference sequence). V gave up 4 bases and J gave up 4 bases, with 9 bases separating them. The CDR3: CASSSQGADTQYF. CDR3 nucleotide sequence: TGTGCCAGCAGTTCACAGGGTGCAGATACGCAGTATTTT.

CDR3 DNA: TGCAGCGTGGTCCCGGTCTCTGGAAACACCATATATTTT. This gives the protein CSVVPVSGNTIYF. The chain recombines TRBV29-1 with TRBJ1-3; D gene ambiguous. CDR3 size: 13 residues. Germline-derived CDR1 and CDR2 are SQVTM and ANQGSEA. Trimming removed 6 bases from V and 0 bases from J, with 9 bases in between.

The chain recombines TRBV12-5 with TRBJ1-4, with D perhaps TRBD1 (5 bases). Germline values: CDR1 LGHNT, CDR2 FRNRAP. Trimming removed 4 bases at V and 5 bases at J, with 20 bases between. This CDR3 region has 17 residues. CDR3 protein: CASGSARQGGSNEKLFF. Written as DNA, the CDR3 is TGTGCTAGTGGTTCCGCCAGGCAGGGAGGCTCCAATGAAAAACTGTTTTTT. The entire variable domain, with the rest obtained from reference TRBV12-5 and TRBJ1-4, is as follows: DARVTQTPRHKVTEMGQEVTMRCQPILGHNTVFWYRQTMMQGLELLAYFRNRAPLDDSGMPKDRFSAEMPDATLATLKIQPSEPRDSAVYFCASGSARQGGSNEKLFFGSGTQLSVL.

The V and J genes are TRBV9 and TRBJ1-3; 9 bases line up with TRBD1. The germline CDR1 and CDR2 sequences are SGDLS and YYNGEE. J lost 2 bases, V lost 2 bases, and 5 bases had no gene match. The CDR3 consists of 16 residues. This chain's CDR3 is CASSVRGTGTGNTIYF. DNA for the CDR3: TGTGCCAGCAGCGTTCGGGGGACAGGGACTGGAAACACCATATATTTT.

V gene TRBV11-2 combines with J gene TRBJ2-7, with 7 bases identical to TRBD1. Germline lookup yields CDR1 SGHAT and CDR2 FQNNGV. V lost 2 bases to trimming and J lost 5 bases; unmatched junction nucleotides: 6. The CDR3 loop spans 14 amino acids. CDR3: CASSLRGRLDEQYF. In nucleotides, the CDR3 is TGTGCCAGCAGCTTAAGGGGGCGGCTCGACGAGCAGTACTTC.

The chain is built from TRBV10-1 and TRBJ2-4, with 8 bases identical to TRBD1. The CDR3 contains 16 residues. Unmatched junction bases numbered 4, after V lost 0 bases and J lost 3 bases. Germline-derived CDR1 and CDR2 are WNHNN and SYGVQD (reference sequence). CDR3 nucleotide sequence: TGCGCCAGCAGTGAGTCTGGACAGGGTGACAAAAACATTCAGTACTTC. It translates to CASSESGQGDKNIQYF.

J is TRBJ2-7 and V is TRBV19; TRBD1 might be the D (6 bases). Germline V gives CDR1 LNHDA, CDR2 SQIVND (reference sequence). The CDR3 spans 13 residues. V was shortened by 3 bases and J by 8 bases, with 14 bases between the two germline ends. The CDR3 here is CASSIRQGPKQYF. In DNA, the CDR3 is TGTGCCAGTAGTATCCGGCAGGGGCCCAAGCAGTACTTC.

The chain has TRBV4-2 and TRBJ1-2; 7 bases match TRBD1. V lost 10 bases to trimming and J lost 1 base; unmatched junction nucleotides: 6. This CDR3 region has 13 residues. Germline V gene lookup returns CDR1 LGHNA and CDR2 YNFKEQ. As DNA, the CDR3 is TGTGCCACCGGACAGGCCGATAACTATGGCTACACCTTC. This gives the protein CATGQADNYGYTF.

The rearrangement links TRBV27 to TRBJ1-1; D unclear. From germline, CDR1 is MNHEY and CDR2 SMNVEV (reference sequence). Trimming removed 3 bases from V and 2 bases from J, with 7 bases in between. This CDR3 region has 13 residues. The CDR3 loop reads CASSFYLNTEAFF. The CDR3 nucleotides read TGTGCCAGCAGTTTTTATCTAAACACTGAAGCTTTCTTT.

The chain employs TRBV5-1 and TRBJ1-4; D is ambiguous. Trimming took off 2 bases at V and 0 bases at J, with 5 bases between the two ends. CDR1 is SGHRS and CDR2 is YFSETQ in the germline V gene. This CDR3 region has 14 residues. CDR3 region: CASSFGATNEKLFF. The DNA of the CDR3 is TGCGCCAGCAGCTTCGGGGCAACTAATGAAAAACTGTTTTTT.

The CDR3 here is CASSTTVAGELFF. DNA for the CDR3: TGCGCCAGCAGTACGACAGTCGCCGGGGAGCTGTTTTTT. The rearrangement joins TRBV5-1 to TRBJ2-2; possibly TRBD1 for D (5 bases). CDR1 and CDR2 (germline): SGHRS, YFSETQ. The CDR3 consists of 13 residues. Trimming pared 5 bases from V and 6 bases from J, leaving 11 bases between.

The chain combines TRBV19 with TRBJ1-3; 8 bases are shared with TRBD1. The CDR3 has 16 amino acids. Per germline, CDR1 LNHDA and CDR2 SQIVND (reference sequence). V was clipped by 5 bases and J by 2 bases; unmatched bases: 8. In DNA, the CDR3 is TGTGCCAGTAGTGCCCCCCGGACAGGGACTGGAAACACCATATATTTT. Its protein is CASSAPRTGTGNTIYF. The full variable domain, rest sourced from reference TRBV19 and TRBJ1-3, is DGGITQSPKYLFRKEGQNVTLSCEQNLNHDAMYWYRQDPGQGLRLIYYSQIVNDFQKGDIAEGYSVSREKKESFPLTVTSAQKNPTAFYLCASSAPRTGTGNTIYFGEGSWLTVV.

The chain joins TRBV19 to TRBJ1-6; 7 nucleotides match TRBD1. This CDR3 spans 13 amino acids. Germline V gene lookup returns CDR1 LNHDA and CDR2 SQIVND (reference sequence). With 3 bases clipped from V and 10 bases from J, the junction kept 3 bases outside the gene matches. CDR3 region: CASSILGGSPLHF. The DNA of the CDR3 is TGTGCCAGTAGTATTTTAGGGGGCTCACCCCTCCACTTT.